A selection of T cell receptor beta chains follows, all from one sample in a study of T cell repertoires in cytomegalovirus infection. No cognate antigen is known for these TCRs. TCRdb independently ran MiXCR on the reads; one entry per CDR3 protein. The top ten clones hold roughly 45% of a sample with around 78,000 distinct CDR3 sequences, roughly 25% of them seen once. Sequences were derived from CD8+ T cells from cultured PBMCs, sampled from culture after CMV antigen stimulation. All receptors come from a human donor in good health (CMV status not recorded). Some clones in this sample may be carry-over from other donors' samples. Both conserved end residues are trimmed from each CDR3. Fields, in order: J gene, V gene, CDR3 protein.

>TRBJ2-2|TRBV7-2
ASSLLGGSGELF
>TRBJ2-7|TRBV28
ATRGYRGIFYEQY
>TRBJ2-1|TRBV4-3
ASSQVGADNEQF
>TRBJ1-1|TRBV6-2/TRBV6-3
ASSYSIISKGAEAF
>TRBJ2-1|TRBV29-1
SAGRADNEQF
>TRBJ2-7|TRBV7-2
ASSLDSAYEQY
>TRBJ2-7|TRBV4-1
ASSPAGDEQY
>TRBJ2-7|TRBV20-1
SADPQSSYEQY
>TRBJ1-1|TRBV4-3
ASSQDLEGVEAF
>TRBJ2-7|TRBV12-3/TRBV12-4
ASSLAGTGNDEQY
>TRBJ2-3|TRBV9
ASSALPGLASTTDTQY
>TRBJ2-1|TRBV15
ATSVTAGRNEQF
>TRBJ2-1|TRBV19
ASSMSSGAYNEQF
>TRBJ2-1|TRBV4-3
ASSQDLKLAQNNEQF
>TRBJ2-5|TRBV6-1
ASSSSTDLQETQY
>TRBJ2-1|TRBV27
ASSPPDLGPGGKQF
>TRBJ2-1|TRBV14
ASSQDIGEGHGEQF
>TRBJ2-1|TRBV4-3
ASSQDWKGSSYNEQF